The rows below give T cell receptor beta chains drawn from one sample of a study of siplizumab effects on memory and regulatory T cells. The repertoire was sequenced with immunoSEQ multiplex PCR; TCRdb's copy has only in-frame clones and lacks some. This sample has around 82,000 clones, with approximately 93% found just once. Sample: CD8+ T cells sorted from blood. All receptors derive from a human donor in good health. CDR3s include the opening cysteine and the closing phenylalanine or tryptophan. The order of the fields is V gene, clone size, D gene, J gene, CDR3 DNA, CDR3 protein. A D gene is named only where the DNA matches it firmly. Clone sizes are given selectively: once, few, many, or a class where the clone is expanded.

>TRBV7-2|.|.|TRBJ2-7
TGTGCCAGCAGCTTAAATTACGAGCAGTACTTC
CASSLNYEQYF
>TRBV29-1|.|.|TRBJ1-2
TGCAGCGCCTCAACGGACAGTTTCTATGGCTACACCTTC
CSASTDSFYGYTF
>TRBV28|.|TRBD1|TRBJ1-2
TGTGCCAGCAGTCTAACAGGGGGTGTTGGCTACACCTTC
CASSLTGGVGYTF
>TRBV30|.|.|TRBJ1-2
TGTGCCTGGAGTGTAACAGGGAGGGGTGGCTACACCTTC
CAWSVTGRGGYTF
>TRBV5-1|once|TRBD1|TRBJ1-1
TGCGCCAGCAGCGACCGGGACAGGGGTTTTCGGAACACTGAAGCTTTCTTT
CASSDRDRGFRNTEAFF
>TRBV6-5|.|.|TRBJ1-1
TGTGCCAGCAGTTACTACACTGAAGCTTTCTTT
CASSYYTEAFF
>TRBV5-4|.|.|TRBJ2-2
TGTGCCAGCAGTTCACCGGACCGAGGCCCCACCGGGGAGCTGTTTTTT
CASSSPDRGPTGELFF
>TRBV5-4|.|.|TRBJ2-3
TGTGCCAGCAACCTCCAAGTCGGGAGTCCGGCAGATACGCAGTATTTT
CASNLQVGSPADTQYF
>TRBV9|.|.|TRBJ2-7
TGTGCCAGCAGCGTAGGTGGGGGGGACACATACGAGCAGTACTTC
CASSVGGGDTYEQYF
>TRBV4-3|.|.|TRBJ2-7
TGCGCCAGCAGCCAAGATAGATCCTACGAGCAGTACTTC
CASSQDRSYEQYF
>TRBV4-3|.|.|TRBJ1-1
TGCGCCAGCAGCCAAGATAGGGGGGGGAACACTGAAGCTTTCTTT
CASSQDRGGNTEAFF
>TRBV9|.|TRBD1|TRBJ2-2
TGTGCCAGCAGCGTAGACGACAGGGCACTGAACACCGGGGAGCTGTTTTTT
CASSVDDRALNTGELFF
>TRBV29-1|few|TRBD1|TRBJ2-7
TGCAGCGTTGATGGGACAGGCGATTACGAGCAGTACTTC
CSVDGTGDYEQYF
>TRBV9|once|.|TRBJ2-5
TGTGCCAGCAGCGGGGACCTCGTGGGGAAAGAGACCCAGTACTTC
CASSGDLVGKETQYF
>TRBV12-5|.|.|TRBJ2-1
TGTGCTAGTGGTCCGGGACCTTACAATGAGCAGTTCTTC
CASGPGPYNEQFF
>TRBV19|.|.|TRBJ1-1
TGTGCCAGTTGGGAGGGGGGTGATCAAGCTTTCTTT
CASWEGGDQAFF
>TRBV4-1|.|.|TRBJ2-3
TGCGCCAGCAGCCTAGACAGTTACACAGATACGCAGTATTTT
CASSLDSYTDTQYF
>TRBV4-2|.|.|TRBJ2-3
TGTGCCAGCAGCCAAGTTGGGGCAAACACAGATACGCAGTATTTT
CASSQVGANTDTQYF
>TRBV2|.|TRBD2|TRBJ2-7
TGTGCCAGCAGTGGGACTAGCGGAGGACTCAGAAGCTCCTACGAGCAGTACTTC
CASSGTSGGLRSSYEQYF
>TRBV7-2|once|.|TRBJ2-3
TGTGCCAGCAGCTTAGTTGCGGGGAACACAGATACGCAGTATTTT
CASSLVAGNTDTQYF
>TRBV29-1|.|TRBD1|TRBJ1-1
TGCAGCGTAGACAGGGGGCGAGGCACTGAAGCTTTCTTT
CSVDRGRGTEAFF
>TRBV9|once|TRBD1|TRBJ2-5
TGTGCCAGCAGCGGGGGACAGGGGATGGAGACCCAGTACTTC
CASSGGQGMETQYF
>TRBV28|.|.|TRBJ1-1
TGTGCCAGCAGCGGGTCGAATACTGAAGCTTTCTTT
CASSGSNTEAFF
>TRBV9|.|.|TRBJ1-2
TGTGCCAGCAGCGTAGAAGATTACTATGGCTACACCTTC
CASSVEDYYGYTF
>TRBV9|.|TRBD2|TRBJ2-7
TGTGCCAGCAGCCCGTGGACTAGCGGGGGAGACGAGCAGTACTTC
CASSPWTSGGDEQYF
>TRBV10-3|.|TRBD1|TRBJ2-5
TGTGCCATCAGTGAAGGACAGGGGACGGGAGAGACCCAGTACTTC
CAISEGQGTGETQYF